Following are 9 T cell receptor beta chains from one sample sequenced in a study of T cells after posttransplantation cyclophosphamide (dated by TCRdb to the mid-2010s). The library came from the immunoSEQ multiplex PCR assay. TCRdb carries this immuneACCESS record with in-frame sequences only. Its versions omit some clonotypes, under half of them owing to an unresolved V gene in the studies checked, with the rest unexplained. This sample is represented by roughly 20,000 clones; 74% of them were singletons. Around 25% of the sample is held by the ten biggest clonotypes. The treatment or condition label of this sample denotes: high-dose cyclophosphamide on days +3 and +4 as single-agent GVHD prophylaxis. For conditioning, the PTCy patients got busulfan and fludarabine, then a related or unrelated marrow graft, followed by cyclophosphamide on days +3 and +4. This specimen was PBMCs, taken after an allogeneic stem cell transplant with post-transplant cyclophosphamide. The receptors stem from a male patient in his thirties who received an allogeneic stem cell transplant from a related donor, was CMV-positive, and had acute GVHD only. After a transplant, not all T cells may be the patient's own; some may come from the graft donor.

In nucleotides, the CDR3 is TGTGCCAGCAGCTTGCTACAGGGGATGAATGAAAAACTGTTTTTT. This translates into CASSLLQGMNEKLFF. V and J are TRBV5-6 and TRBJ1-4, with TRBD1 identical over 7 bases. This CDR3 comprises 15 residues. The trim removed 1 base at V and 5 bases at J, leaving 5 bases unmatched. Per germline, CDR1 SGHDT and CDR2 YYEEEE. The variable domain in full, completed from reference TRBV5-6 and TRBJ1-4, reads DAGVTQSPTHLIKTRGQQVTLRCSPKSGHDTVSWYQQALGQGPQFIFQYYEEEERQRGNFPDRFSGHQFPNYSSELNVNALLLGDSALYLCASSLLQGMNEKLFFGSGTQLSVL.

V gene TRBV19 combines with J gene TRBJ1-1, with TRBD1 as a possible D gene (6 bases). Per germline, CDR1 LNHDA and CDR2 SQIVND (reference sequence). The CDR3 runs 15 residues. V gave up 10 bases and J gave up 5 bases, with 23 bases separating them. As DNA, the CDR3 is TGTGCCACCCACCCAACCACAGGGCCGGGGACTGAAGCTTTCTTT. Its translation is CATHPTTGPGTEAFF.

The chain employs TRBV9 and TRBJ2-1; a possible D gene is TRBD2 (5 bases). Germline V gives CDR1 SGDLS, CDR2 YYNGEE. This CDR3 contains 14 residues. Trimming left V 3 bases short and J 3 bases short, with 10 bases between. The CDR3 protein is CASSASGDYNEQFF. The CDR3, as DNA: TGTGCCAGCAGCGCGAGCGGAGACTACAATGAGCAGTTCTTC.

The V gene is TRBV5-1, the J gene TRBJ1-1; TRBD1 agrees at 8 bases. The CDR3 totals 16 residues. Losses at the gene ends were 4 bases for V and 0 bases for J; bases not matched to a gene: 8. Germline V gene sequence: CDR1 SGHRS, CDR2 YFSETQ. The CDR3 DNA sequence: TGCGCCAGCAGCCTTAGGACAGGGAGGATGAACACTGAAGCTTTCTTT. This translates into CASSLRTGRMNTEAFF.

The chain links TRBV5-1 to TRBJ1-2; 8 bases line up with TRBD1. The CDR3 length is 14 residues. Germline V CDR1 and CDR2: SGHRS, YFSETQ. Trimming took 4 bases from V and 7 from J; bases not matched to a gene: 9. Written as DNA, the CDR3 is TGCGCCAGCAGCCAGATGGGACAGGCGGCTGGCTACACCTTC. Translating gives CASSQMGQAAGYTF.

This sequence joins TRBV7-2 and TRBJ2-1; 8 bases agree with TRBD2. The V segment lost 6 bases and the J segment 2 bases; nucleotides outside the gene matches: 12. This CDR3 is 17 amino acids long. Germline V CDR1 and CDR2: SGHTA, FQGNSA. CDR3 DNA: TGTGCCAGCAGTTTACAAAGCGGGGGCCCTCCCTACAATGAGCAGTTCTTC. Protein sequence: CASSLQSGGPPYNEQFF.

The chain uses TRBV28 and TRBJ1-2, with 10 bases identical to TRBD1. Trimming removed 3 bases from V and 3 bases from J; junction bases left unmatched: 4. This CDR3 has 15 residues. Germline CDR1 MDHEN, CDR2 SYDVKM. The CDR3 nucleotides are TGTGCCAGCAGTTTCCTGACAGGGGGCGACTATGGCTACACCTTC. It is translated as CASSFLTGGDYGYTF.

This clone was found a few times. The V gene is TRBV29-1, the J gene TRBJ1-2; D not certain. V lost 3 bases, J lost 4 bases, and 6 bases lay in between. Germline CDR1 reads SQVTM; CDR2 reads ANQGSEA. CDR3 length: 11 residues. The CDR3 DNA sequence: TGCAGCGTTGACGGGAGCTATGGCTACACCTTC. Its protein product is CSVDGSYGYTF.

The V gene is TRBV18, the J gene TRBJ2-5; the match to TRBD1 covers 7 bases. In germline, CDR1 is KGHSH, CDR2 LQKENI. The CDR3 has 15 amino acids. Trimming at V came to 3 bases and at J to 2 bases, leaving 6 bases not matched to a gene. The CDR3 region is CASSPRTGSQETQYF. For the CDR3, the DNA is TGTGCCAGCTCACCCCGGACAGGCTCGCAAGAGACCCAGTACTTC.